This TCR beta chain stems from a study of T cells after yellow fever vaccination. The study's findings and limits: The secondary response was weaker, and its peak arrived faster, on day 5 versus 15.

TCRdb redid the calling of the 5' RACE reads with MiXCR, one entry per CDR3 protein. This sample has about 340,000 distinct CDR3 sequences, with about 4% found just once. Germline V gene data show CDR1 as SEHNR and CDR2 as FQNEAQ (reference sequence). Trimming at V came to 5 bases and at J to 8 bases, leaving 9 bases not matched to a gene. The CDR3 sequence is 14 residues long. This clonotype was observed a handful of times. Its target is unknown. The rearrangement links TRBV7-9 to TRBJ1-2, with 9 bases matching TRBD1. The specimen comprised PBMCs, sampled 5 days after the yellow fever booster vaccination. The TCR comes from a man between 18 and 35 years old who received the YFV17D yellow fever vaccine. CDR3 protein: CASSIPGQGNGYTF. As DNA, the CDR3 is TGTGCCAGCAGCATACCCGGACAGGGGAACGGCTACACCTTC.